This TCR beta chain derives from a study of cytomegalovirus exposure and HLA in healthy donors. Details on this clone: What it binds is unknown.

Notes on the study in general: Researchers reportedly found TCR beta sequences accurately predicted most subjects' HLA-A and HLA-B alleles.

CDR3 size: 14 residues. Germline V gene lookup returns CDR1 ENHRY and CDR2 SYGVKD. V was clipped by 4 bases and J by 4 bases, with 11 bases between them. A multiplex PCR was run with 60 Vbeta primers and 13 Jbeta primers. Sequencing used immunoSEQ multiplex PCR; TCRdb keeps in-frame clones, though not all of them. Found here are tens of thousands of clones, roughly half of them singletons; the top ten hold 12%. This receptor was identified in a human donor in good health. The sample consisted of PBMCs. This rearrangement joins TRBV10-3 to TRBJ1-5; D not certain. CDR3 residues: CAISVEATNQPQHF. The CDR3 DNA reads as TGTGCCATCAGTGTGGAGGCCACGAATCAGCCCCAGCATTTT.